This TCR beta chain was identified during a study of technical replicates of blood from a handful of donors. The method was immunoSEQ multiplex PCR; TCRdb's version includes in-frame clones alone and lacks a portion of them. The sample lists about 60,000 clones, around 87% occurring once. The CDR3 has 15 amino acids. With 5 bases removed from V and 0 bases from J, the gap between germline ends came to 8 bases. Germline-derived CDR1 and CDR2 are SGHTA and FQGNSA. The source of this sequence is a human donor in good health. Some clones in this sample may be carry-over from other donors' samples. The chain couples TRBV7-2 to TRBJ2-6; D ambiguous. The sequenced sample was PBMCs. In nucleotides, the CDR3 is TGTGCCAGCAGCCTTCTGAGCTCTGGGGCCAACGTCCTGACTTTC. Translated: CASSLLSSGANVLTF.